This is a list of T cell receptor beta chains from one sample in a study of cytomegalovirus exposure and HLA in healthy donors. Only in-frame clones appear in the TCRdb table, and some are missing; sequencing was by immunoSEQ multiplex PCR. The top ten clones hold 1.5% to 2% of a sample with about 160,000 clones, 75% to 85% of them seen once. Sequenced material: PBMCs. These receptors all come from a woman between 18 and 29 years old in good health and CMV-seronegative. CDR3s include the opening cysteine and the closing phenylalanine or tryptophan. D genes are given only for firm matches.

cdr3_aa: CAPLTREAIGEQYF; d_call: -; j_call: TRBJ2-7; v_call: TRBV6-1
cdr3_aa: CAISEKLAGEVNEQYF; d_call: TRBD2; j_call: TRBJ2-7; v_call: TRBV10-3
cdr3_aa: CASSNGTGQGQTYEQYFGPEQYF; d_call: -; j_call: TRBJ2-7; v_call: TRBV21-1
cdr3_aa: CASSSGQGTGYTF; d_call: TRBD1; j_call: TRBJ1-2; v_call: TRBV7-8
cdr3_aa: CASSLLEVDLRQPQHF; d_call: -; j_call: TRBJ1-5; v_call: TRBV28
cdr3_aa: CASSSWGAGNTIYF; d_call: -; j_call: TRBJ1-3; v_call: TRBV11-2
cdr3_aa: CAGGEGRNQPQHF; d_call: -; j_call: TRBJ1-5; v_call: TRBV28
cdr3_aa: CASSLEALAGGETQYF; d_call: TRBD2; j_call: TRBJ2-5; v_call: TRBV5-1
cdr3_aa: CASSIEDRVNEQFF; d_call: TRBD1; j_call: TRBJ2-1; v_call: TRBV19
cdr3_aa: CASRGRNTGELFF; d_call: -; j_call: TRBJ2-2; v_call: TRBV7-3
cdr3_aa: CAISESKFGGGYYEQYF; d_call: TRBD2; j_call: TRBJ2-7; v_call: TRBV10-3
cdr3_aa: CASSSQGASTDTQYF; d_call: -; j_call: TRBJ2-3; v_call: TRBV5-1
cdr3_aa: CASNSKTGPYEQYF; d_call: -; j_call: TRBJ2-7; v_call: TRBV2
cdr3_aa: CASSPPGTGQMNTEAFF; d_call: TRBD1; j_call: TRBJ1-1; v_call: TRBV4-1
cdr3_aa: CASSLNRATNEKLFF; d_call: -; j_call: TRBJ1-4; v_call: TRBV5-1
cdr3_aa: CASGYSGGADTQYF; d_call: TRBD2; j_call: TRBJ2-3; v_call: TRBV12-5
cdr3_aa: CASSYGQAYGYTF; d_call: TRBD1; j_call: TRBJ1-2; v_call: TRBV6-5
cdr3_aa: CASSFGRAHNEKLFF; d_call: -; j_call: TRBJ1-4; v_call: TRBV11-2
cdr3_aa: CASGSGAGSYNEQFF; d_call: TRBD2; j_call: TRBJ2-1; v_call: TRBV5-1
cdr3_aa: CASSQGQGAGTYEQYF; d_call: TRBD1; j_call: TRBJ2-7; v_call: TRBV4-1
cdr3_aa: CASSPNRGRSDEQYF; d_call: TRBD1; j_call: TRBJ2-7; v_call: TRBV28
cdr3_aa: CASSISRAGNQPQHF; d_call: -; j_call: TRBJ1-5; v_call: TRBV19
cdr3_aa: CASSTQGDQPQHF; d_call: -; j_call: TRBJ1-5; v_call: TRBV18
cdr3_aa: CASSLLAEAFF; d_call: -; j_call: TRBJ1-1; v_call: TRBV10-2
cdr3_aa: CASSLGIGVRGSGNTIYF; d_call: -; j_call: TRBJ1-3; v_call: TRBV13
cdr3_aa: CASSASGLAGVNEQFF; d_call: TRBD2; j_call: TRBJ2-1; v_call: TRBV9
cdr3_aa: CSVLLATSTDTQYF; d_call: -; j_call: TRBJ2-3; v_call: TRBV29-1
cdr3_aa: CASSDTSRGYEQYF; d_call: -; j_call: TRBJ2-7; v_call: TRBV9
cdr3_aa: CASSQLGLAGTGELFF; d_call: TRBD2; j_call: TRBJ2-2; v_call: TRBV6-6
cdr3_aa: CASSLVSQGGQPQHF; d_call: TRBD1; j_call: TRBJ1-5; v_call: TRBV7-2
cdr3_aa: CASSPWTNNSPLHF; d_call: -; j_call: TRBJ1-6; v_call: TRBV7-9
cdr3_aa: CASLKAREHYEQYF; d_call: TRBD2; j_call: TRBJ2-7; v_call: TRBV28
cdr3_aa: CASSGRGRRGYGYTF; d_call: TRBD1; j_call: TRBJ1-2; v_call: TRBV9
cdr3_aa: CATSRRQDTEAFF; d_call: -; j_call: TRBJ1-1; v_call: TRBV15
cdr3_aa: CASSSLPGQGGSYGYTF; d_call: TRBD1; j_call: TRBJ1-2; v_call: TRBV5-1
cdr3_aa: CAISGTSVTQYF; d_call: TRBD2; j_call: TRBJ2-3; v_call: TRBV10-3
cdr3_aa: CASSRRRTNSGEQETQYF; d_call: -; j_call: TRBJ2-5; v_call: TRBV19
cdr3_aa: CAISASGRGKETQYF; d_call: TRBD2; j_call: TRBJ2-5; v_call: TRBV10-3
cdr3_aa: CASSSSGYEQYF; d_call: -; j_call: TRBJ2-7; v_call: TRBV27
cdr3_aa: CAIREGGKVSNQPQHF; d_call: TRBD1; j_call: TRBJ1-5; v_call: TRBV10-3
cdr3_aa: CASSNSAGGPQFF; d_call: TRBD2; j_call: TRBJ2-1; v_call: TRBV5-1
cdr3_aa: CASSLWTGGETQYF; d_call: TRBD1; j_call: TRBJ2-5; v_call: TRBV7-2
cdr3_aa: CASSLGTILDEQFF; d_call: -; j_call: TRBJ2-1; v_call: TRBV5-1
cdr3_aa: CASSIASGGSGNEQFF; d_call: TRBD2; j_call: TRBJ2-1; v_call: TRBV19
cdr3_aa: CASSTLAGDYNEQFF; d_call: TRBD2; j_call: TRBJ2-1; v_call: TRBV5-1
cdr3_aa: CASSTTSRRGIPNYGYTF; d_call: -; j_call: TRBJ1-2; v_call: TRBV7-9
cdr3_aa: CASSFILAGGPDTQYF; d_call: TRBD2; j_call: TRBJ2-3; v_call: TRBV27
cdr3_aa: CASSEGTASPLHF; d_call: TRBD1; j_call: TRBJ1-6; v_call: TRBV6-1
cdr3_aa: CARSLAQRPANEQFF; d_call: -; j_call: TRBJ2-1; v_call: TRBV5-3
cdr3_aa: CASSLEGTGRQKLFF; d_call: TRBD1; j_call: TRBJ1-4; v_call: TRBV5-1
cdr3_aa: CASSQLTQGIQPQHF; d_call: TRBD1; j_call: TRBJ1-5; v_call: TRBV16
cdr3_aa: CASSSRGGENSPLHF; d_call: -; j_call: TRBJ1-6; v_call: TRBV7-6
cdr3_aa: CASSLVGAGETQYF; d_call: -; j_call: TRBJ2-5; v_call: TRBV13